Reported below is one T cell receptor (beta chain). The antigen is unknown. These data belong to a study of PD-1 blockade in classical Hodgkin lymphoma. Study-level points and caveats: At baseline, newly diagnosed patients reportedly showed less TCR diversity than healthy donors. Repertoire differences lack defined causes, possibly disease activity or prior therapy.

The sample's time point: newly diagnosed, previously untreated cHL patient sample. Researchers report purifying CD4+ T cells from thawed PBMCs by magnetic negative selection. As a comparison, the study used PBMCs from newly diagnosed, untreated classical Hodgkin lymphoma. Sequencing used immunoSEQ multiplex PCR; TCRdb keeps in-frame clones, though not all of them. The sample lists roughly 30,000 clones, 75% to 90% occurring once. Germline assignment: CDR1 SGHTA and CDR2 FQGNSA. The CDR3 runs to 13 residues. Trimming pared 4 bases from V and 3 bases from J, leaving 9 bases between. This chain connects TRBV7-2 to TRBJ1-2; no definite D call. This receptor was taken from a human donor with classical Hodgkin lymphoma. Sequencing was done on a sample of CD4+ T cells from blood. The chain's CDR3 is CASSSPPHYGYTF. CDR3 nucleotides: TGTGCCAGCAGCTCCCCGCCCCACTATGGCTACACCTTC. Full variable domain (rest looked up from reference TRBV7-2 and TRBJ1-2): GAGVSQSPSNKVTEKGKDVELRCDPISGHTALYWYRQSLGQGLEFLIYFQGNSAPDKSGLPSDRFSAERTGGSVSTLTIQRTQQEDSAVYLCASSSPPHYGYTFGSGTRLTVV.